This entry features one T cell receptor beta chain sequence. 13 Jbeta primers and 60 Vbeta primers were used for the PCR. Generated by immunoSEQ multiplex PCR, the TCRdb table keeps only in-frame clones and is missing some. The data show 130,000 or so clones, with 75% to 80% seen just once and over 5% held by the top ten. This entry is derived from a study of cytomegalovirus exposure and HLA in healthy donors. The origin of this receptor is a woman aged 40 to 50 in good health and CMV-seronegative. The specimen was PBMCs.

For the CDR3, the DNA is TGTGCCAGCAGCTCCTTAGCGGGAGGAGGAGATACGCAGTATTTT. It is translated as CASSSLAGGGDTQYF. The V and J genes are TRBV7-9 and TRBJ2-3, with 10 bases fitting TRBD2. Germline-derived CDR1 and CDR2 are SEHNR and FQNEAQ (reference sequence). Trimming cost V 4 bases and J 5 bases; bases outside gene matches: 6. There are 15 residues in the CDR3.